This record looks at one T cell receptor beta chain sequence and its context. What it binds is not known. The sample comes from a study of CD8 T cells in ankylosing spondylitis. Study outcomes and limitations: Peripheral blood samples showed relatively rare disease-linked clones, and these clones were CD8+. A motif of roughly 8 highly homologous TCR beta variants was seen as apparently characteristic of ankylosing spondylitis blood. Past studies reported some motif variants in reactive arthritis synovial fluid and blood. Reportedly, matched ankylosing spondylitis synovial fluid was significantly enriched for disease-linked clones.

MiXCR, applied by TCRdb to the 5' RACE reads, yields one record per CDR3 protein. The sample has roughly 240,000 distinct CDR3 sequences; roughly 32% are singletons. The CDR3 length is 15 residues. V shed 8 bases, J shed 4 bases, and the junction held 11 bases outside the gene matches. Sequencing input: blood, either unsorted or a sorted T cell fraction (not recorded which). The origin of this receptor is a male donor with ankylosing spondylitis or in good health (not recorded which). The rearrangement links TRBV12-3 or TRBV12-4 to TRBJ2-3; 8 nucleotides agree with TRBD2. CDR3 DNA: TGTGCCAGCGGAAGGAGCGGGGGCGGGGCAGATACGCAGTATTTT. It is translated as CASGRSGGGADTQYF.